Presented here are 31 T cell receptor beta chains from one specimen sequenced in a study of post-analysis software for immune sequencing data. Study-level findings and limits: Compared with controls, patients had more of 4 to 6 TRBV segments, including TRBV5-6, TRBV5-1 and TRBV20-1.

These receptors' targets are unknown. Presence of unique molecular identifiers characterized the TCR beta cDNA libraries. TCRdb reprocessed the PCR reads via MiXCR and lists one record per CDR3 protein. The table records approximately 460,000 distinct CDR3 sequences, nearly 45% of them present only once. The sample was blood. These receptors were obtained from a girl between 10 and 17 years old with multiple sclerosis.

With respect to this clonotype: A junction boundary mismatches the germline segment, possibly from a read error. The V gene is TRBV7-9, the J gene TRBJ2-1; 13 bases are a match to TRBD2. Germline V gene lookup returns CDR1 SEHNR and CDR2 FQNEAQ (reference sequence). The CDR3 extends over 17 amino acids. The CDR3 protein is CVSSSAGTSGKANEQFF. Here the CDR3 DNA reads TGTGTCAGCAGCTCCGCCGGGACTAGCGGGAAGGCGAATGAGCAGTTCTTC.

Note on this clonotype: A much larger clone differs by one base, so this may be a read error. This chain links TRBV7-2 with TRBJ2-7, with TRBD2 matching 10 bases. Per germline, CDR1 SGHTA and CDR2 FQGNSA. The CDR3 is 16 amino acids. V was pared by 6 bases and J by 7 bases, with 15 bases of the junction left unmatched. This chain's CDR3 is CASRPPKAGGPHEQYF. The CDR3 DNA reads TGTGCCAGCAGACCCCCGAAAGCGGGAGGGCCCCATGAGCAGTACTTC.

The J gene is TRBJ1-2, the V gene TRBV20-1, with D hard to call. Germline assignment: CDR1 DFQATT and CDR2 SNEGSKA (reference sequence). Deletions cut 3 bases from V and 4 bases from J, with 12 bases between. CDR3 length: 13 amino acids. This CDR3 reads CSASKAGGYGYTF. Written as DNA, the CDR3 is TGCAGTGCTAGTAAGGCAGGAGGCTATGGCTACACCTTC.

V usage is TRBV12-3 or TRBV12-4 and J usage is TRBJ1-2; D gene uncertain. The CDR3 runs 13 residues. V lost 6 bases to trimming and J lost 7 bases, with 15 bases between them. Here the CDR3 reads CASRAQTRSGYTF. CDR3 nucleotide sequence: TGTGCCAGCAGAGCTCAAACCCGGAGTGGCTACACCTTC.

The chain is built from TRBV20-1 and TRBJ2-1, with 11 bases that match TRBD2. This CDR3 has 19 amino acids. Trimming took 6 bases from V and 1 from J; bases not matched to a gene: 17. Germline-derived CDR1 and CDR2 are DFQATT and SNEGSKA (reference sequence). The CDR3 nucleotides are TGCAGTGCGCGGAATTCCGGGACTAGCGGAAGTCGTTCCTACAATGAGCAGTTCTTC. Its translation is CSARNSGTSGSRSYNEQFF.

The V call is TRBV7-2, the J call TRBJ2-4; D may be TRBD2 (6 bases). With the DNA end fitting TRBJ2-7 better, the J assignment may be wrong. Per the germline V gene, CDR1 is SGHTA and CDR2 is FQGNSA. The CDR3 is 16 amino acids. CDR3 region: CASSLAGGTPTYEQYF. CDR3 coding DNA: TGTGCCAGCAGCTTAGCGGGCGGGACTCCAACCTACGAGCAGTACTTC.

The chain uses TRBV25-1 and TRBJ2-7; TRBD2 might be the D (5 bases). TRBJ2-5 matches the DNA end more closely, so the J call is doubtful. The CDR3 extends over 13 amino acids. Germline values: CDR1 MGHDK, CDR2 SYGVNS. The CDR3 nucleotides read TGTGCCAGCACCGAGAGGGCAGAAGAGACCCAGTACTTC. It codes for CASTERAEETQYF.

This rearrangement joins TRBV5-6 to TRBJ2-5, with D possibly being TRBD1 (6 bases). There are 14 residues in the CDR3. V was shortened by 0 bases and J by 3 bases, with 9 bases between the two germline ends. From germline, CDR1 is SGHDT and CDR2 YYEEEE. CDR3 DNA sequence: TGTGCCAGCAGCTTGGGGGGGCCAGAAGAGACCCAGTACTTC. The encoded protein is CASSLGGPEETQYF.

This clonotype was counted only a few times. V and J are TRBV7-2 and TRBJ2-5; no reliable D call. The CDR3 has 13 residues. V was trimmed by 5 bases and J by 4 bases, leaving 11 bases between them. Germline lookup yields CDR1 SGHTA and CDR2 FQGNSA. CDR3 DNA: TGTGCCAGCAGCCTGTTACTCCTAGAGACCCAGTACTTC. It translates to CASSLLLLETQYF. Complete variable domain (other parts from reference TRBV7-2 and TRBJ2-5): GAGVSQSPSNKVTEKGKDVELRCDPISGHTALYWYRQSLGQGLEFLIYFQGNSAPDKSGLPSDRFSAERTGGSVSTLTIQRTQQEDSAVYLCASSLLLLETQYFGPGTRLLVL.

This clonotype was observed a few times. The chain uses TRBV12-5 and TRBJ2-5, with 8 bases matching TRBD1. The J call may be incorrect, as the DNA end agrees better with TRBJ2-7. The germline V gene encodes CDR1 LGHNT and CDR2 FRNRAP. The CDR3 totals 14 residues. CDR3 sequence: CASGPGQGTYEQYF. In DNA, the CDR3 is TGTGCTAGTGGTCCAGGACAGGGAACCTACGAGCAGTACTTC.

This clonotype was counted a single time. The junction departs from the called germline gene at one end, perhaps through a read error. The chain combines TRBV20-1 with TRBJ2-7; tentatively, D is TRBD1 or TRBD2 (5 bases each). Germline V gene lookup returns CDR1 DFQATT and CDR2 SNEGSKA (reference sequence). The CDR3 extends over 14 amino acids. The CDR3 sequence: CSTTRGTSSSEQYF. CDR3 DNA: TGCAGTACTACGAGGGGAACTAGTTCCTCCGAGCAGTACTTC.

This chain links TRBV2 with TRBJ2-7; TRBD2 matches at 8 bases. The length of the CDR3 is 17 residues. J was trimmed by 2 bases and V by 1 base; bases with no gene match: 10. Per the germline V gene, CDR1 is SNHLY and CDR2 is FYNNEI. The CDR3 nucleotides are TGTGCCAGCAGTGAAGGGCTAGCGGGTTACTTCACCTACGAGCAGTACTTC. It is translated as CASSEGLAGYFTYEQYF. The full variable domain, rest sourced from reference TRBV2 and TRBJ2-7, is EPEVTQTPSHQVTQMGQEVILRCVPISNHLYFYWYRQILGQKVEFLVSFYNNEISEKSEIFDDQFSVERPDGSNFTLKIRSTKLEDSAMYFCASSEGLAGYFTYEQYFGPGTRLTVT.

This clonotype has a handful of counts. The rearrangement joins TRBV7-9 to TRBJ2-1; TRBD2 agrees at 14 bases. The V segment lost 5 bases and the J segment 9 bases; nucleotides outside the gene matches: 9. Looked up from germline, CDR1 is SEHNR and CDR2 is FQNEAQ (reference sequence). The CDR3 length is 16 residues. Here the CDR3 reads CASSPGTSGSSIEQFF. The CDR3 DNA reads TGTGCCAGCAGCCCTGGGACTAGCGGGAGTTCGATTGAGCAGTTCTTC.

CDR3 sequence (DNA): TGTGCCGGAGGAGCCCCCAGCGGGACAGGGAATCAGCCCCAGCATTTT. Amino acid sequence: CAGGAPSGTGNQPQHF. This sequence joins TRBV28 and TRBJ1-5, with TRBD1 matching 9 bases. The CDR3 length is 16 residues. V lost 11 bases to trimming and J lost 4 bases; unmatched junction nucleotides: 15. Germline V gene sequence: CDR1 MDHEN, CDR2 SYDVKM.

The gene calls are TRBV12-3 or TRBV12-4 and TRBJ2-7; tentatively, D is TRBD2 (6 bases). Trimming stripped 6 bases from V and 5 bases from J, with 14 bases between. This CDR3 spans 13 amino acids. The CDR3 DNA reads as TGTGCCAGCAGGCCTAGGGGCGGGAACGAGCAGTACTTC. Its translation is CASRPRGGNEQYF.

The gene calls are TRBV29-1 and TRBJ2-5; D may match TRBD1 or TRBD2 (5 bases each). The germline CDR1 and CDR2 sequences are SQVTM and ANQGSEA. V gave up 1 base and J gave up 5 bases, with 8 bases separating them. This CDR3 is 12 amino acids long. The DNA of the CDR3 is TGCAGCGTTGAAGGGGACGCGGAGACCCAGTACTTC. This gives the protein CSVEGDAETQYF. The whole variable domain, remainder taken from reference TRBV29-1 and TRBJ2-5, is SAVISQKPSRDICQRGTSLTIQCQVDSQVTMMFWYRQQPGQSLTLIATANQGSEATYESGFVIDKFPISRPNLTFSTLTVSNMSPEDSSIYLCSVEGDAETQYFGPGTRLLVL.

The chain uses TRBV6-2 or TRBV6-3 and TRBJ2-7; no clear D. Germline assignment: CDR1 MNHEY and CDR2 SVGEGT. The V and J ends lost 0 bases and 4 bases respectively, with 4 bases between them. The CDR3 spans 12 residues. CDR3 bases: TGTGCCAGCAGTTACTCTTGGTACGAGCAGTACTTC. Translation: CASSYSWYEQYF.

This clonotype was seen a few times. This chain uses TRBV20-1 with TRBJ2-4; D uncertain. This CDR3 comprises 16 residues. From germline, CDR1 is DFQATT and CDR2 SNEGSKA (reference sequence). The germline V and J ends were trimmed by 1 base and 0 bases, with 13 bases remaining between them. CDR3 loop: CSARAPEALAKNIQYF. The CDR3 nucleotides are TGCAGTGCTAGAGCTCCCGAAGCGCTAGCCAAAAACATTCAGTACTTC.

The J gene is TRBJ2-1, the V gene TRBV5-1, with 15 bases matching TRBD2. The CDR3 runs 19 residues. Germline assignment: CDR1 SGHRS and CDR2 YFSETQ. Trimming at V came to 2 bases and at J to 2 bases, leaving 8 bases not matched to a gene. CDR3 DNA sequence: TGCGCCAGCAGCTTCTTCCGGACTAGCGGGAGGGCCGCCTACAATGAGCAGTTCTTC. It translates to CASSFFRTSGRAAYNEQFF.

This clonotype was detected a few times. J is TRBJ1-3 and V is TRBV6-6; D gene ambiguous. CDR3 size: 13 residues. CDR1 and CDR2 (germline): MNHNY, SVGAGI (reference sequence). The V end was cut by 5 bases, the J end by 8 bases, with 13 bases between. In DNA, the CDR3 is TGTGCCAGCAGTCAGGACCTCCGGGACACCATATATTTT. Translated, it gives CASSQDLRDTIYF.

This clonotype was seen more than once but under ten times. The chain recombines TRBV7-9 with TRBJ1-5, with D uncertain. The CDR3 runs to 13 residues. Trimming took off 2 bases at V and 10 bases at J, with 12 bases between the two ends. Germline CDR1 SEHNR, CDR2 FQNEAQ (reference sequence). The CDR3 sequence: CASSLNSREPQHF. The CDR3 nucleotides are TGTGCCAGCAGCTTAAATTCGCGGGAACCCCAGCATTTT.

This clonotype was seen only a few times. This chain uses TRBV3-1 with TRBJ2-7; TRBD1 is a possible D gene (6 bases). Trimming left V 1 base short and J 4 bases short, with 8 bases between. The germline V gene has CDR1 LGHDT and CDR2 YNNKEL (reference sequence). This CDR3 comprises 13 residues. This CDR3 is CASSQGTVYEQYF. The CDR3 DNA is TGTGCCAGCAGCCAAGGGACAGTTTACGAGCAGTACTTC.

Remarks on this clonotype: One junction end does not reproduce the germline sequence, and a read error may be involved. CDR3 sequence: CSVPGLAAESQYF. The CDR3 DNA reads TGCAGTGTTCCGGGACTAGCGGCAGAGTCCCAGTACTTC. The chain joins TRBV20-1 to TRBJ2-5; TRBD2 matches 11 bases. The CDR3 has 13 residues. CDR1 and CDR2 (germline): DFQATT, SNEGSKA (reference sequence).

This chain connects TRBV12-3 or TRBV12-4 to TRBJ1-2; TRBD1 is a possible D gene (6 bases). Trimming pared 4 bases from V and 3 bases from J, leaving 9 bases between. The CDR3 consists of 13 residues. CDR3 region: CASSSTGHYGYTF. In DNA form, the CDR3 reads TGTGCCAGCAGTTCTACAGGGCACTATGGCTACACCTTC.

This chain links TRBV5-1 with TRBJ2-7; no clear D gene. CDR3 length: 17 amino acids. Trimming stripped 1 base from V and 1 base from J, with 18 bases between. Germline V lookup: CDR1 SGHRS, CDR2 YFSETQ. The CDR3 DNA reads as TGCGCCAGCAGCTTGAACTACCAAACCGCCGGATCCTACGAGCAGTACTTC. It translates to CASSLNYQTAGSYEQYF.

A few counts support this clonotype. The V gene is TRBV5-1, the J gene TRBJ1-2, with 8 bases that match TRBD1. Germline trimming cut 4 bases from V and 4 bases from J; bases unmatched to any gene: 3. The CDR3 covers 13 residues. From germline, CDR1 is SGHRS and CDR2 YFSETQ. In DNA, the CDR3 is TGCGCCAGCAGCAAAGGACAGGGCTATGGCTACACCTTC. It codes for CASSKGQGYGYTF.

This clonotype was detected a few times. V and J are TRBV27 and TRBJ2-1; 12 bases line up with TRBD1. Looked up from germline, CDR1 is MNHEY and CDR2 is SMNVEV (reference sequence). CDR3 length: 16 residues. The V segment lost 2 bases and the J segment 4 bases; nucleotides outside the gene matches: 3. CDR3 coding DNA: TGTGCCAGCAGTTTACCGGGACAGGGGGCGTACAATGAGCAGTTCTTC. This sequence encodes CASSLPGQGAYNEQFF.

About this clonotype: This CDR3 fails to terminate in the conserved phenylalanine or tryptophan, so it likely reflects a read error. The rearrangement links TRBV5-1 to TRBJ2-3; 12 bases align to TRBD2. Germline V gives CDR1 SGHRS, CDR2 YFSETQ. J was trimmed by 6 bases and V by 4 bases; bases with no gene match: 6. This CDR3 spans 15 amino acids. CDR3 sequence reads: CASSLTSGSMDTQYL. In DNA form, the CDR3 reads TGCGCCAGCAGCCTGACTAGCGGGAGTATGGATACGCAGTATCTT.

The rearrangement links TRBV4-2 to TRBJ2-1, with D unresolved. CDR3 length equals 15 residues. V dropped 1 base and J dropped 1 base, with 8 bases sitting between them. Germline assignment: CDR1 LGHNA and CDR2 YNFKEQ. DNA of the CDR3: TGTGCCAGCAGCCAAGCGGAAGGTTCCTACAATGAGCAGTTCTTC. Its translation: CASSQAEGSYNEQFF.

The genes are TRBV7-9 and TRBJ1-2; D not resolved. Germline V gene sequence: CDR1 SEHNR, CDR2 FQNEAQ (reference sequence). The CDR3 covers 14 residues. The V gene lost 1 base and the J gene lost 5 bases, with 11 bases spanning the gap. Written as DNA, the CDR3 is TGTGCCAGCAGCTTAGACGGTTGGAGATATGGCTACACCTTC. This translates into CASSLDGWRYGYTF.

This clonotype was recorded a few times. The rearrangement links TRBV6-5 to TRBJ1-5; TRBD1 aligns across 7 bases. Germline CDR1 reads MNHEY; CDR2 reads SVGAGI. CDR3 length equals 13 residues. The trim removed 8 bases at V and 2 bases at J, leaving 3 bases unmatched. The CDR3 DNA sequence: TGTGCCAGCCGCGGACAGGGCAATCAGCCCCAGCATTTT. It codes for CASRGQGNQPQHF.